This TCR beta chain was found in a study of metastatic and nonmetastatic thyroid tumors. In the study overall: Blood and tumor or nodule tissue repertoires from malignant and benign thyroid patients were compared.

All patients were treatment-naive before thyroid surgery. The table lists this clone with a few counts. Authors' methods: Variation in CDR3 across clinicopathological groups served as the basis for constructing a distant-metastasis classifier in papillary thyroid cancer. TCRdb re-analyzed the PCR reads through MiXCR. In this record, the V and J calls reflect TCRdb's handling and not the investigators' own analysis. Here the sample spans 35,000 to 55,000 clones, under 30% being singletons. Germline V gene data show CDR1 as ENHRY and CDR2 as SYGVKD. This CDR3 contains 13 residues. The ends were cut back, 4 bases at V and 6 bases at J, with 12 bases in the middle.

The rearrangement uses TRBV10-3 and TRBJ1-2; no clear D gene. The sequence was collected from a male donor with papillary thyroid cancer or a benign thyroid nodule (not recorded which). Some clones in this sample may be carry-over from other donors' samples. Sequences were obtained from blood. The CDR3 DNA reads TGTGCCATCAGTGGGACCACGGACCATGGCTACACCTTC. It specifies CAISGTTDHGYTF.